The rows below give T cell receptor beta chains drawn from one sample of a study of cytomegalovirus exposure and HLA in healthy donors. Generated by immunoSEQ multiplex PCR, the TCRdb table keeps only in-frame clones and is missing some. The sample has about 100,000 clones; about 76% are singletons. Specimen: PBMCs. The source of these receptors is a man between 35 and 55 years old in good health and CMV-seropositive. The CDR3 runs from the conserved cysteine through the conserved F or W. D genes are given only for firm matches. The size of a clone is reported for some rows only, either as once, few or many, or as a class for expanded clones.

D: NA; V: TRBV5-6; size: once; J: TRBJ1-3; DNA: TGTGCCAGCAGCTCTCGCGGACTGACCTCTGGAAACACCATATATTTT; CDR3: CASSSRGLTSGNTIYF
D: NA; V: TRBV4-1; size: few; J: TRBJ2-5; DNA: TGCGCCAGCAGCCAAGCGAGTGACCTAGCGCAGACCCAGTACTTC; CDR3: CASSQASDLAQTQYF
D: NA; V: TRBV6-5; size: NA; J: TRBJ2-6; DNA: TGTGCCAGCAGTTGGGCACGATCCTCTGGGGCCAACGTCCTGACTTTC; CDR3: CASSWARSSGANVLTF
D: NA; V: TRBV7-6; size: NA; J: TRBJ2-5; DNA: TGTGCCAGCAGCTTAGAGGGAGGGGGTGAGACCCAGTACTTC; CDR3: CASSLEGGGETQYF
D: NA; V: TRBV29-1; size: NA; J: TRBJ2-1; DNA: TGCAGCGTTGAAGATACGGGGAGGTACAATGAGCAGTTCTTC; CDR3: CSVEDTGRYNEQFF
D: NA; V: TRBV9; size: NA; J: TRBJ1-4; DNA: TGTGCCAGCAGCGTAGGGGGGGGCGCTAATGAAAAACTGTTTTTT; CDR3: CASSVGGGANEKLFF
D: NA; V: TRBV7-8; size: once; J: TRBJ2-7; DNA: TGTGCCAGCATACTCAACCCCGCACAGGCCTACGAGCAGTACTTC; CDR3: CASILNPAQAYEQYF
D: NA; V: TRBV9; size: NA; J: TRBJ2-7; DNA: TGTGCCAGCAGCGTAGGAGGCAACGCCTACGAGCAGTACTTC; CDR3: CASSVGGNAYEQYF
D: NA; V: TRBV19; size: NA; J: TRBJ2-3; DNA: TGTGCCAGTAGTATAGGTCGGACAGTCGTGCTAAGCACAGATACGCAGTATTTT; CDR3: CASSIGRTVVLSTDTQYF
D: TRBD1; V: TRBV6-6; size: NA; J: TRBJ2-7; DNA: TGTGCCAGCGCCAAGGGACAGATTCGGTACGAGCAGTACTTC; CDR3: CASAKGQIRYEQYF
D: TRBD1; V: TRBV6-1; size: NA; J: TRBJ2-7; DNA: TGTGCCAGCAGCAGGACAGGGTACGAGCAGTACTTC; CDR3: CASSRTGYEQYF
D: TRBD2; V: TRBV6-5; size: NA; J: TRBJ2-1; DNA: TGTGCCACCGCTTTTCGCGGGAGTGGCAATGAGCAGTTCTTC; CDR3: CATAFRGSGNEQFF
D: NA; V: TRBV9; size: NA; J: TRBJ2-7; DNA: TGTGCCAGCAGCCCCCCCAGGGCCTACGAGCAGTACTTC; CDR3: CASSPPRAYEQYF
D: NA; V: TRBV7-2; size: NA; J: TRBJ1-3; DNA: TGTGCCAGCAGCTTAGTCGGGTCCTCTGGAAACACCATATATTTT; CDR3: CASSLVGSSGNTIYF
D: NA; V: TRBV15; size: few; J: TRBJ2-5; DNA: TGTGCCACCAGCAAACAGTACCAAGAGACCCAGTACTTC; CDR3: CATSKQYQETQYF
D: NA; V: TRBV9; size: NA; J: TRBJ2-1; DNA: TGTGCCAGCAGCGTAGCAGGGCTCAATGAGCAGTTCTTC; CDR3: CASSVAGLNEQFF
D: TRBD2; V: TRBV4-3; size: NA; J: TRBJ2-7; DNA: TGCGCCAGCAGCCAAGCACTAGCGGTCACCTACGAGCAGTACTTC; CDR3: CASSQALAVTYEQYF
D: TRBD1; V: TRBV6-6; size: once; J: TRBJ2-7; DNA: TGTGCCAGCAGTTACCCTGGACAGGGCTACGAGCAGTACTTC; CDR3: CASSYPGQGYEQYF
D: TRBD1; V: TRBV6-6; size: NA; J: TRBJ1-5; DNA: TGTGCCAGCAGTCGGACAGGGAGTGATCAGCCCCAGCATTTT; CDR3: CASSRTGSDQPQHF
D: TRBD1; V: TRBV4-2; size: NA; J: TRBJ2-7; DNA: TGTGCCAGCAGCCAAGATTCGGGACAGTTCTACGAGCAGTACTTC; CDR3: CASSQDSGQFYEQYF
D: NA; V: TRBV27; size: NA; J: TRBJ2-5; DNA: TGTGCCAGCAGTTTCCGAGAGACCCAGTACTTC; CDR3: CASSFRETQYF
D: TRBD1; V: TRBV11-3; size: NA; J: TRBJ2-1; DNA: TGTGCCAGCAGCACCCGGACAGGGAATGAGCAGTTCTTC; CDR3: CASSTRTGNEQFF
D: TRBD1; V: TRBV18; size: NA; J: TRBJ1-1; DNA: TGTGCCAGCTCACTATTCAGGGGGCGGGACACTGAAGCTTTCTTT; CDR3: CASSLFRGRDTEAFF
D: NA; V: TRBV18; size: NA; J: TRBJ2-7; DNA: TGTGCCACCTCGACAGTTTTGAGCTCCTACGAGCAGTACTTC; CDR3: CATSTVLSSYEQYF
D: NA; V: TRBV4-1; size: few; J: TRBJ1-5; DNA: TGCGCCAGCAGCCAGTCCGTGGTTCGGGGTCCTCAGCCCCAGCATTTT; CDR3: CASSQSVVRGPQPQHF
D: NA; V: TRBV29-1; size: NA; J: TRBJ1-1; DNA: TGCAGCGTGAGGGCGGGGGAGACTGAAGCTTTCTTT; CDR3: CSVRAGETEAFF
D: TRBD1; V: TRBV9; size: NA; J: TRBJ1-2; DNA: TGTGCCAGCAGCGCCCGGACAGGGGGTTCCTATGGCTACACCTTC; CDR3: CASSARTGGSYGYTF
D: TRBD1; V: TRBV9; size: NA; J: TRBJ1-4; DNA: TGTGCCAGCAGCATGACAGGGTCGAGTGAAAAACTGTTTTTT; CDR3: CASSMTGSSEKLFF
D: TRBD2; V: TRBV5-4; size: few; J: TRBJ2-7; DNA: TGTGCCAGCAGCCCCGGGAGAAGCGGGAGCTCCTACGAGCAGTACTTC; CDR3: CASSPGRSGSSYEQYF
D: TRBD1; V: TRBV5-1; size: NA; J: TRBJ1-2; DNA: TGCGCCAGCAGCTCACTACAGGGGACGGGGTATGGCTACACCTTC; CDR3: CASSSLQGTGYGYTF
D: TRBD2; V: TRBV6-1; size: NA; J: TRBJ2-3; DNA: TGTGCCAGCAGTGAAGGGGTTGGGGGGAGGGGAGATACGCAGTATTTT; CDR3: CASSEGVGGRGDTQYF
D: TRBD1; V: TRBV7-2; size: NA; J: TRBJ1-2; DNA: TGTGCCAGCAGCTCGACAGGAGGGGGCGCAGGGGGCTACACCTTC; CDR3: CASSSTGGGAGGYTF
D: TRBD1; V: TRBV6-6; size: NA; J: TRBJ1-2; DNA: TGTGCCAGCAGTTACCCGGGGACAGGCTATGGCTACACCTTC; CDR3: CASSYPGTGYGYTF
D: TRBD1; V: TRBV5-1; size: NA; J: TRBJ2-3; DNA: TGCGCCAGCAGCTTGGTAGCTCAGGGGGCAGATACGCAGTATTTT; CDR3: CASSLVAQGADTQYF
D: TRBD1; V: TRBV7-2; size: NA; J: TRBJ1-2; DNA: TGTGCCAGCAGCTCGGGACAGGGGTATGGCTACACCTTC; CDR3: CASSSGQGYGYTF
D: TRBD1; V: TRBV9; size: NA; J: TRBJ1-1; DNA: TGTGCCAGCAGCGTAGTTGACAGGGCAGAAGCTTTCTTT; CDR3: CASSVVDRAEAFF
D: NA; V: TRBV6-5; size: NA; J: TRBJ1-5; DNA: TGTGCCAGCAGTGAGACTCCTGAGAAGCCCCAGCATTTT; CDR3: CASSETPEKPQHF
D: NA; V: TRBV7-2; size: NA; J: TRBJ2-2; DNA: TGTGCCAGCAGCCCTGCTATGCGGGCCCACACCGGGGAGCTGTTTTTT; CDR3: CASSPAMRAHTGELFF
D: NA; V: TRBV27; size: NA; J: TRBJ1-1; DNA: TGTGCCAGCAGAGTTGGCGGAGGCACTGAAGCTTTCTTT; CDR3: CASRVGGGTEAFF
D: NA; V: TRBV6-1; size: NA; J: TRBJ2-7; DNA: TGTGCCAGCAGTCATAGCCCCGCAGGGGCCTACGAGCAGTACTTC; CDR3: CASSHSPAGAYEQYF
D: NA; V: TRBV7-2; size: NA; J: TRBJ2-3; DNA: TGTGCCAGCAGCCCGGGATCCTCGCAGTATTTT; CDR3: CASSPGSSQYF
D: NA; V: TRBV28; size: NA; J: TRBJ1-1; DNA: TGTGCCAGCAGTTACTCCGGAGGGAAAGCTTTCTTT; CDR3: CASSYSGGKAFF
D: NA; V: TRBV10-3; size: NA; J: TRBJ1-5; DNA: TGTGCCATCAGTGACCGGACACATAGCAATCAGCCCCAGCATTTT; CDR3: CAISDRTHSNQPQHF
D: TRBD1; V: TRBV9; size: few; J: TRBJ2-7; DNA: TGTGCCAGCAGCGGGGACAGAACCTACGAGCAGTACTTC; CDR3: CASSGDRTYEQYF
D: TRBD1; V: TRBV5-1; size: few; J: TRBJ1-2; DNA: TGCGCCAGCAGCTGGGGACAGGTACAAGCTAACTATGGCTACACCTTC; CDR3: CASSWGQVQANYGYTF
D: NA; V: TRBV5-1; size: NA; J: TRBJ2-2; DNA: TGCGCCAGCAGCAATCAGGGGTCCAACACCGGGGAGCTGTTTTTT; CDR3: CASSNQGSNTGELFF
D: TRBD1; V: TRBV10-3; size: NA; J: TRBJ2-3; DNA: TGTGCCATCAATGACAGGGGGCCCGCAGATACGCAGTATTTT; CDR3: CAINDRGPADTQYF
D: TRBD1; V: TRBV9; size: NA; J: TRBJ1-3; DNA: TGTGCCAGCAGCGTAAGACAGGGGCCCTCTGGAAACACCATATATTTT; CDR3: CASSVRQGPSGNTIYF
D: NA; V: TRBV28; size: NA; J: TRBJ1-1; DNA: TGTGCCAGCAGTTTAGGGTCGGGAAACACTGAAGCTTTCTTT; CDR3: CASSLGSGNTEAFF
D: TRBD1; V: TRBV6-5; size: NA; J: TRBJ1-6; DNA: TGTGCCAGCTCTCCGGGACAGGGAACATCACCCCTCCACTTT; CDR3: CASSPGQGTSPLHF
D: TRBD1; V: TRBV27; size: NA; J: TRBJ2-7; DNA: TGTGCCAGCAGTGTCCAACAGGGGGCGGGCGAGCAGTACTTC; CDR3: CASSVQQGAGEQYF
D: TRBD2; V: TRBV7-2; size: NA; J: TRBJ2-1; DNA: TGTGCCAGCAGCTTAGGGACTAGCGGGCGCTCCTACAATGAGCAGTTCTTC; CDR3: CASSLGTSGRSYNEQFF
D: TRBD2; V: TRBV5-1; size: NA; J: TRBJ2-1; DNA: TGCGCCAGCAGCCCGACTAGCGGGCAGTACAATGAGCAGTTCTTC; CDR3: CASSPTSGQYNEQFF
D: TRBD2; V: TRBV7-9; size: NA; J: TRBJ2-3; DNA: TGTGCCAGCAGCTCTAGCGGGACCACAGATACGCAGTATTTT; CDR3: CASSSSGTTDTQYF
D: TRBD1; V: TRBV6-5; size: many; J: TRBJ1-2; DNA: TGTGCCAGCAGTCTTCAGACAGGGTCAAGCTATGGCTACACCTTC; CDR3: CASSLQTGSSYGYTF
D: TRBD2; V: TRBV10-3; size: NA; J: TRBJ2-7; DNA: TGTGCCATCAGTGAAGGGATAGCGGGAGCCAAACTCTACGAGCAGTACTTC; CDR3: CAISEGIAGAKLYEQYF
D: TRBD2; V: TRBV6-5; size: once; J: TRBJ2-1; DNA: TGTGCCAGCAGACCCGGGACTAGCGGGGGAGTTGAGCAGTTCTTC; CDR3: CASRPGTSGGVEQFF
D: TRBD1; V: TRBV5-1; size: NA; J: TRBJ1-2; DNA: TGCGCCAGCAGCTCCCAGGGGGGCTACTATGGCTACACCTTC; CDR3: CASSSQGGYYGYTF
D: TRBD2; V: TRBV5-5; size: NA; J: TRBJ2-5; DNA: TGTGCCAGCAGCGTCACACTAGCGGGGGAGAAAGAGACCCAGTACTTC; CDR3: CASSVTLAGEKETQYF